This entry lists 20 T cell receptor beta chains sequenced from one sample in a study of T cell changes during pregnancy in multiple sclerosis. Clones were sequenced by immunoSEQ multiplex PCR, and TCRdb holds only the in-frame ones, with some missing. This table has more than 30,000 clones, around 90% appearing once. Here the sequenced sample was CD4+ T cells from peripheral blood mononuclear cells, taken in the third trimester of pregnancy. These TCRs come from a female donor in good health, enrolled as a control in a pregnancy study.

The chain couples TRBV27 to TRBJ1-4; TRBD1 aligns across 7 bases. V was pared by 5 bases and J by 7 bases, with 7 bases of the junction left unmatched. There are 14 residues in the CDR3. Germline V gene lookup returns CDR1 MNHEY and CDR2 SMNVEV (reference sequence). In DNA form, the CDR3 reads TGTGCCAGCAGTCAGACAGGGTTCGCTGAAAAACTGTTTTTT. Protein sequence: CASSQTGFAEKLFF.

This chain joins TRBV5-6 and TRBJ2-1; the match to TRBD2 covers 7 bases. The germline V gene encodes CDR1 SGHDT and CDR2 YYEEEE. The CDR3 is 17 residues long. V lost 0 bases to trimming and J lost 7 bases; unmatched junction nucleotides: 13. The CDR3 DNA reads TGTGCCAGCAGCTTGGGGACGGGGAGGGTTGTGAAAAATGAGCAGTTCTTC. As protein: CASSLGTGRVVKNEQFF.

In its sample, this clone was seen once. The chain is built from TRBV9 and TRBJ2-5; D might be TRBD2 (5 bases). CDR3 length: 15 amino acids. Germline loops: CDR1 SGDLS, CDR2 YYNGEE. Trimming removed 4 bases from V and 7 bases from J, with 20 bases in between. This CDR3 reads CASSLAASGAGTQYF. In DNA, the CDR3 is TGTGCCAGCAGCCTAGCAGCGTCCGGCGCGGGGACCCAGTACTTC.

CDR3 nucleotides: TGTGCCAGCAGTTACCAGGGGGCTGAAGCTTTCTTT. Amino acid sequence: CASSYQGAEAFF. V usage is TRBV6-5 and J usage is TRBJ1-1; 7 bases line up with TRBD1. This CDR3 has 12 amino acids. Trimming cost V 2 bases and J 6 bases; bases outside gene matches: 0. Germline CDR1 reads MNHEY; CDR2 reads SVGAGI.

This clone occurred once. V and J are TRBV9 and TRBJ2-2; D may be TRBD1 (5 bases). The CDR3 has 15 amino acids. Germline V gene lookup returns CDR1 SGDLS and CDR2 YYNGEE. The V end lost 0 bases, the J end lost 0 bases, and 6 bases lay between the germline ends. CDR3: CASSVDRSNTGELFF. The CDR3, as DNA: TGTGCCAGCAGCGTAGACAGGTCGAACACCGGGGAGCTGTTTTTT.

The genes are TRBV19 and TRBJ2-3; 9 bases map to TRBD2. Trimming at V came to 6 bases and at J to 0 bases, leaving 7 bases not matched to a gene. Germline values: CDR1 LNHDA, CDR2 SQIVND (reference sequence). CDR3 size: 16 residues. The CDR3 spells CASRQAGGTSTDTQYF. The DNA for the CDR3 is TGTGCCAGTAGGCAAGCGGGGGGCACTAGCACAGATACGCAGTATTTT.

This clone was observed a few times. The chain recombines TRBV6-1 with TRBJ2-7; a weak D match, TRBD2 (5 bases). Deletions cut 6 bases from V and 0 bases from J, with 9 bases between. The CDR3 spans 13 residues. CDR1 is MNHNS and CDR2 is SASEGT in the germline V gene. The CDR3 nucleotides read TGTGCCAGCAGCCGGGAACACTCCTACGAGCAGTACTTC. The encoded protein is CASSREHSYEQYF.

The V gene is TRBV6-1, the J gene TRBJ2-3; tentative D call: TRBD2 (5 bases). Trimming took off 5 bases at V and 0 bases at J, with 12 bases between the two ends. This CDR3 has 15 amino acids. Germline V gene lookup returns CDR1 MNHNS and CDR2 SASEGT. CDR3: CASSPGWGSTDTQYF. Written as DNA, the CDR3 is TGTGCCAGCAGTCCGGGGTGGGGTAGCACAGATACGCAGTATTTT.

The chain carries TRBV4-1 and TRBJ1-6; the D gene is possibly TRBD1 (5 bases). This CDR3 comprises 16 residues. With 0 bases removed from V and 10 bases from J, the gap between germline ends came to 16 bases. CDR1 is MGHRA, CDR2 YSYEKL, per germline. The CDR3 nucleotides read TGCGCCAGCAGCCAAGAGGCCCAGGCAGGGAAATCACCCCTCCACTTT. This sequence encodes CASSQEAQAGKSPLHF.

This clone showed up just a few times. The chain is built from TRBV30 and TRBJ1-2; D is possibly TRBD1 (6 bases). This CDR3 has 15 residues. The germline V gene has CDR1 GTSNPN and CDR2 SVGIG (reference sequence). The V end was cut by 1 base, the J end by 4 bases, with 16 bases between. This CDR3 is CAWSELRRGGYGYTF. CDR3 nucleotides: TGTGCCTGGAGTGAGCTTCGCAGGGGTGGCTATGGCTACACCTTC. Full variable domain (outside the CDR3, taken from reference TRBV30 and TRBJ1-2): SQTIHQWPATLVQPVGSPLSLECTVEGTSNPNLYWYRQAAGRGLQLLFYSVGIGQISSEVPQNLSASRPQDRQFILSSKKLLLSDSGFYLCAWSELRRGGYGYTFGSGTRLTVV.

The rearrangement uses TRBV5-6 and TRBJ2-1, with 8 bases matching TRBD2. This CDR3 is built from 16 residues. Germline loops: CDR1 SGHDT, CDR2 YYEEEE. The J segment lost 4 bases and the V segment lost 0 bases, leaving 6 bases of the junction unmatched. CDR3 coding DNA: TGTGCCAGCAGCTTGGCGGCGGGGGGCCCTTACAATGAGCAGTTCTTC. It yields the protein CASSLAAGGPYNEQFF. Based on the CDR3 plus reference TRBV5-6 and TRBJ2-1, the full variable domain is DAGVTQSPTHLIKTRGQQVTLRCSPKSGHDTVSWYQQALGQGPQFIFQYYEEEERQRGNFPDRFSGHQFPNYSSELNVNALLLGDSALYLCASSLAAGGPYNEQFFGPGTRLTVL.

This sequence joins TRBV5-1 and TRBJ1-2; D is unresolved. The CDR3 runs to 13 residues. V lost 3 bases, J lost 6 bases, and 12 bases lay in between. Germline values: CDR1 SGHRS, CDR2 YFSETQ. The CDR3 region has the DNA TGCGCCAGCAGCTCCGACCCCCAGGATGGCTACACCTTC. As protein: CASSSDPQDGYTF.

The CDR3, as DNA: TGTGCCAGTAGTCGGGCAGGACAGGGGGCTATCTACGAGCAGTACTTC. Protein: CASSRAGQGAIYEQYF. This rearrangement joins TRBV19 to TRBJ2-7; 11 bases match TRBD1. CDR3 length: 16 residues. The J segment lost 3 bases and the V segment lost 5 bases, leaving 9 bases of the junction unmatched. Germline CDR1 LNHDA, CDR2 SQIVND (reference sequence). Combining the CDR3 with reference TRBV19 and TRBJ2-7 gives the whole variable domain DGGITQSPKYLFRKEGQNVTLSCEQNLNHDAMYWYRQDPGQGLRLIYYSQIVNDFQKGDIAEGYSVSREKKESFPLTVTSAQKNPTAFYLCASSRAGQGAIYEQYFGPGTRLTVT.

The chain links TRBV18 to TRBJ2-5; possibly TRBD2 for D (5 bases). This CDR3 contains 15 residues. Germline CDR1 is KGHSH and CDR2 is LQKENI. V was trimmed by 0 bases and J by 0 bases, leaving 8 bases between them. CDR3 region: CASSPPGLDQETQYF. Written as DNA, the CDR3 is TGTGCCAGCTCACCACCCGGACTCGACCAAGAGACCCAGTACTTC.

The V gene is TRBV19, the J gene TRBJ1-1; D is unclear. V was cut by 1 base and J by 0 bases, with 12 bases left in between. The germline V gene has CDR1 LNHDA and CDR2 SQIVND (reference sequence). The CDR3 is 16 residues long. The CDR3 spells CASSIAPGLMNTEAFF. Here the CDR3 DNA reads TGTGCCAGTAGTATAGCCCCAGGTCTCATGAACACTGAAGCTTTCTTT.

This chain uses TRBV19 with TRBJ2-3; the match to TRBD2 covers 12 bases. V shed 4 bases and J 3 bases; nucleotides not matched to a gene: 2. Germline loops: CDR1 LNHDA, CDR2 SQIVND (reference sequence). The CDR3 runs to 15 residues. This CDR3 reads CASSTTSGRTDTQYF. In DNA, the CDR3 is TGTGCCAGTAGTACCACTAGCGGGAGGACAGATACGCAGTATTTT.

This chain links TRBV14 with TRBJ1-4, with 10 bases lining up with TRBD1. Per the germline V gene, CDR1 is SGHDN and CDR2 is FVKESK. The CDR3 loop spans 14 amino acids. Unmatched junction bases numbered 4, after V lost 6 bases and J lost 6 bases. The CDR3 spells CASRPGQGYEKLFF. The CDR3 DNA reads as TGTGCCAGCAGACCGGGACAGGGGTATGAAAAACTGTTTTTT.

This chain joins TRBV6-5 and TRBJ2-1, with D possibly TRBD1 on 6 matching bases. Germline lookup yields CDR1 MNHEY and CDR2 SVGAGI. V was cut by 4 bases and J by 6 bases, with 19 bases left in between. The CDR3 sequence is 16 residues long. CDR3 sequence (DNA): TGTGCCAGCAGTTCCCCTACAGGGTCGGGGACCAATGAGCAGTTCTTC. Residues: CASSSPTGSGTNEQFF.

The chain couples TRBV7-2 to TRBJ2-3; 12 nucleotides align to TRBD2. Germline lookup yields CDR1 SGHTA and CDR2 FQGNSA. The CDR3 has 18 amino acids. J lost 3 bases, V lost 2 bases, and 9 bases had no gene match. The CDR3: CASSLKTSGGPDTDTQYF. The CDR3 bases are TGTGCCAGCAGCTTAAAAACTAGCGGGGGGCCCGATACAGATACGCAGTATTTT.

Concerning this clone: One junction end disagrees with the germline gene, perhaps due to a read error. The rearrangement uses TRBV7-7 and TRBJ1-1, with D tentatively TRBD1 (5 bases). The germline gives CDR1 SSHAT, CDR2 FNYEAQ (reference sequence). The length of the CDR3 is 13 residues. In nucleotides, the CDR3 is TGTGCTAGCAGCCAGGGCCCCTTCACTGAAGCTTTCTTT. Its translation: CASSQGPFTEAFF.